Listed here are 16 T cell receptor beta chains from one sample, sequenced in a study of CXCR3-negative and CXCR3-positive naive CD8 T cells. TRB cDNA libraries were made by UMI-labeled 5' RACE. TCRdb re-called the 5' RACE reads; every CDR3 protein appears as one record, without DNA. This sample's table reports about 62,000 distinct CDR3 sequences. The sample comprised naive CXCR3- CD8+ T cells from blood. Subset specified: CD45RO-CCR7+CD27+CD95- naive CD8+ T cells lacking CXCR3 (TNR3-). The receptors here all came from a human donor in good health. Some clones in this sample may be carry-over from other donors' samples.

The CDR3 is CASSLTYNEQFF. This rearrangement joins TRBV7-2 to TRBJ2-1. The CDR3 loop spans 12 amino acids. The V gene's germline CDR1 is SGHTA and CDR2 FQGNSA.

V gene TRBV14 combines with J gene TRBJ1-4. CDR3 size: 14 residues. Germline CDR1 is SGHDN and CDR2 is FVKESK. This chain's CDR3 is CASSQDGSDEKLFF. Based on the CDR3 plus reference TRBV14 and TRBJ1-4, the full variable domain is EAGVTQFPSHSVIEKGQTVTLRCDPISGHDNLYWYRRVMGKEIKFLLHFVKESKQDESGMPNNRFLAERTGGTYSTLKVQPAELEDSGVYFCASSQDGSDEKLFFGSGTQLSVL.

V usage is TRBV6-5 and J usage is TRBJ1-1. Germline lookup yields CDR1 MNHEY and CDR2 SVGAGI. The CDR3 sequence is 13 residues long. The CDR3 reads CASSKGLVTEAFF.

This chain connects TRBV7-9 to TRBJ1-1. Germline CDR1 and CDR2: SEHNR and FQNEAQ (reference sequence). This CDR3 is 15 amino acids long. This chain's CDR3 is CASIAGGGLDTEAFF.

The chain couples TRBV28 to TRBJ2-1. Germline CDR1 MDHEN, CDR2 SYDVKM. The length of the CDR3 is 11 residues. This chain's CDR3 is CASNEANEQFF.

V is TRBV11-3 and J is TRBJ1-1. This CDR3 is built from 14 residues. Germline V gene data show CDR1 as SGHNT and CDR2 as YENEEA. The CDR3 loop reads CASSLDHGATEAFF. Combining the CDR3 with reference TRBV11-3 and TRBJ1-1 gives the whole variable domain EAGVVQSPRYKIIEKKQPVAFWCNPISGHNTLYWYLQNLGQGPELLIRYENEEAVDDSQLPKDRFSAERLKGVDSTLKIQPAELGDSAVYLCASSLDHGATEAFFGQGTRLTVV.

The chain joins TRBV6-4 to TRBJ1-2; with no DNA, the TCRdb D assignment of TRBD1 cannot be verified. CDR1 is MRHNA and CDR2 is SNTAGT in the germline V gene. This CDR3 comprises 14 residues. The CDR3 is CASSAGTGGAGYTF.

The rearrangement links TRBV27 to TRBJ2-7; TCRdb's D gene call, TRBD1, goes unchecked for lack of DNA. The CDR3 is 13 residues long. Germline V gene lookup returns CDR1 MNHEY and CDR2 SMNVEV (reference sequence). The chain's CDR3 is CASSLGTGYEQYF.

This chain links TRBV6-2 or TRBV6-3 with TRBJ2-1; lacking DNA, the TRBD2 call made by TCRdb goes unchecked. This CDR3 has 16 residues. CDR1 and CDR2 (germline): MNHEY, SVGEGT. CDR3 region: CASSYLDPSSYNEQFF.

CDR3 residues: CASSRTSVQETQYF. This chain links TRBV9 with TRBJ2-5; TCRdb's D gene call, TRBD2, goes unchecked for lack of DNA. Per germline, CDR1 SGDLS and CDR2 YYNGEE. The CDR3 is 14 amino acids.

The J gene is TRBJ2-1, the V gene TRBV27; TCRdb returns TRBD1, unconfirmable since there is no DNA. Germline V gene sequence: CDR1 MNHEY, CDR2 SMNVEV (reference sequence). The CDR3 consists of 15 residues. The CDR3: CASGVWGGQSGEQFF.

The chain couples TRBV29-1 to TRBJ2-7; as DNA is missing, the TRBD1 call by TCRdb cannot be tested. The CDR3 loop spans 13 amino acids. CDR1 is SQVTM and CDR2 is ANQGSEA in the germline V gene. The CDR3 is CSVGPGLDYEQYF.

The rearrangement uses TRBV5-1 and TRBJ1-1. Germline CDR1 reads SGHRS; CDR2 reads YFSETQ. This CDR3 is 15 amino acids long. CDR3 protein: CASTNGRQMNTEAFF.

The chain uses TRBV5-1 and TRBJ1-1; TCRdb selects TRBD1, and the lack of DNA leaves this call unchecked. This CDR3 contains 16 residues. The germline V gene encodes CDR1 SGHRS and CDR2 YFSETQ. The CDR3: CASSSPTGVSNTEAFF.

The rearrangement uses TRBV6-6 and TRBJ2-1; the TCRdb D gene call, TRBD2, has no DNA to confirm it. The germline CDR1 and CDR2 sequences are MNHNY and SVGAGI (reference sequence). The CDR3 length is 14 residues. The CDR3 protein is CASTGTSGYNEQFF.

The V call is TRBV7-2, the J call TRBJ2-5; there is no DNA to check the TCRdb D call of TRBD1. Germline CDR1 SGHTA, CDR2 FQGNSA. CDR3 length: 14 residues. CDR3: CASSLVGGQETQYF.